Given below is one T cell receptor (beta chain) in context. Its antigen remains unknown. The sample is drawn from a study of T cell responses to AZD1222 COVID-19 vaccine. The study, taken as a whole, reports: Baseline serostatus was positive in only a handful of AZD1222 recipients. A mostly white British donor set with more females was recruited, and clonal diversity was possibly underestimated.

Data came from immunoSEQ multiplex PCR; TCRdb stores just in-frame clones and leaves some out. Altogether about 85,000 clones are present, around 85% being singletons, with the ten largest covering 6% to 9%. The CDR3 is made up of 13 amino acids. J was trimmed by 9 bases and V by 2 bases; bases with no gene match: 6. The source material was peripheral blood, sampled on day 0 of AZD1222 vaccination. This receptor was obtained from an adult in good health. The rearrangement joins TRBV12-3 or TRBV12-4 to TRBJ2-7; 8 bases are a match to TRBD1. The CDR3 spells CASSLKTGVGQYF. In DNA form, the CDR3 reads TGTGCCAGCAGTTTAAAGACAGGGGTCGGGCAGTACTTC.